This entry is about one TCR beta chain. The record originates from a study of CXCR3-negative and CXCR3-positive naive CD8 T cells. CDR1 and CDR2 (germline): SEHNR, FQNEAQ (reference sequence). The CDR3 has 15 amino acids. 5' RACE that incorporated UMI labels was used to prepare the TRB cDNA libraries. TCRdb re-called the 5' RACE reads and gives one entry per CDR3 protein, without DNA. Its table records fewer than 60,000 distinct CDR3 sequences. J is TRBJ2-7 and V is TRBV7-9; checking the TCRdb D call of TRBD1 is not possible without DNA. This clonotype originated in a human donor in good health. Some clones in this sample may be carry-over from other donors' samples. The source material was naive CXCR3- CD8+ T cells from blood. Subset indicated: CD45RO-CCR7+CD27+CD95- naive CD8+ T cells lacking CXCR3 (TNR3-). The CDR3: CASSLDNRGIYEQYF.